The clone carrying this T cell receptor beta chain has a single count. The antigen remains unidentified. Other DNA variants within this sample encode the same CDR3. The sample originates from a study of cytomegalovirus exposure and HLA in healthy donors. It was with 60 Vbeta and 13 Jbeta primers that the PCR ran. Produced via immunoSEQ multiplex PCR; TCRdb's table is partial and in-frame only. This table holds roughly 98,000 clones, about four fifths found once. Findings and caveats of the study: Later analysis demonstrated an association between a missense DCLRE1C variant and TCR beta V- and J-gene trimming. A few chains tied to CMV proved CMV antigen-specific in vitro. The classifier reportedly diagnosed cytomegalovirus status with high sensitivity and specificity.

CDR1 SGHNT and CDR2 YENEEA come from the germline V gene. This CDR3 has 13 residues. The V and J ends lost 0 bases and 2 bases respectively, with 4 bases between them. V is TRBV11-3 and J is TRBJ1-1; no clear D. The sample consisted of PBMCs. The receptor was isolated from a female donor in good health and CMV-seropositive. The CDR3 here is CASSLDRNTEAFF. CDR3 in DNA: TGTGCCAGCAGCTTAGACAGAAACACTGAAGCTTTCTTT. Together with reference TRBV11-3 and TRBJ1-1, the CDR3 gives the full variable domain: EAGVVQSPRYKIIEKKQPVAFWCNPISGHNTLYWYLQNLGQGPELLIRYENEEAVDDSQLPKDRFSAERLKGVDSTLKIQPAELGDSAVYLCASSLDRNTEAFFGQGTRLTVV.